This T cell receptor beta chain came from a study of cytomegalovirus exposure and HLA in healthy donors. About the research overall: Ancestry clustering placed more than 80% of more than 350 genotyped donors in the Caucasian-associated cluster.

The PCR had 60 Vbeta and 13 Jbeta primers. Using immunoSEQ multiplex PCR, the repertoire was profiled, and TCRdb retains in-frame clones only, with some absent. The sample has under 200,000 clones, about four fifths seen once. As regards this clone: Its specificity is unknown.

Germline V gene sequence: CDR1 GTSNPN, CDR2 SVGIG (reference sequence). The CDR3 runs to 12 residues. V was pared by 4 bases and J by 9 bases, with 8 bases of the junction left unmatched. Study-wide points: TCR beta sequences reportedly predicted the HLA-A and HLA-B alleles of most subjects accurately.

The chain has TRBV30 and TRBJ1-2; 7 bases fit TRBD1. Input material: PBMCs. The sequence came from a male donor in good health and CMV-seropositive. The CDR3 sequence: CAWIRDSMSYTF. The CDR3 DNA reads as TGTGCCTGGATCAGGGACAGCATGAGCTACACCTTC.